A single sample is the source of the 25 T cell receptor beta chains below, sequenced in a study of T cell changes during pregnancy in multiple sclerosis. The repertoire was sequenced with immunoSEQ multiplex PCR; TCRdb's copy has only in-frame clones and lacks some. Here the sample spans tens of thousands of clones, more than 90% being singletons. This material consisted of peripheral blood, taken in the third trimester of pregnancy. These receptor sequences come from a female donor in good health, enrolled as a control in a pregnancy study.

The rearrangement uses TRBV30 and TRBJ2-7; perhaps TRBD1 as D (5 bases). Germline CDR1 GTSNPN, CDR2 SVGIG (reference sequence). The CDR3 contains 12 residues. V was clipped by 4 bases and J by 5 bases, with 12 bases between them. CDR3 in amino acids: CAWKQAGHEQYF. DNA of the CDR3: TGTGCCTGGAAACAAGCAGGGCACGAGCAGTACTTC. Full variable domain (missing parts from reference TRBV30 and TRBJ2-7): SQTIHQWPATLVQPVGSPLSLECTVEGTSNPNLYWYRQAAGRGLQLLFYSVGIGQISSEVPQNLSASRPQDRQFILSSKKLLLSDSGFYLCAWKQAGHEQYFGPGTRLTVT.

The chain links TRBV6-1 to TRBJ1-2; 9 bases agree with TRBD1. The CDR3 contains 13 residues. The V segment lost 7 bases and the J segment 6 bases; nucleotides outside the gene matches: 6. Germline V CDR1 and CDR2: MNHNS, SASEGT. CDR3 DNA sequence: TGTGCCAGCACCTGGGACAGGGTAAATGGCTACACCTTC. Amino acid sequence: CASTWDRVNGYTF.

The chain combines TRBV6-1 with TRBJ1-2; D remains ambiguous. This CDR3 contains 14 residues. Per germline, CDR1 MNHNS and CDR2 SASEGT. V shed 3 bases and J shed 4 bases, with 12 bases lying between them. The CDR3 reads CASSEYGRAYGYTF. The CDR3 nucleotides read TGTGCCAGCAGTGAGTACGGGAGGGCCTATGGCTACACCTTC.

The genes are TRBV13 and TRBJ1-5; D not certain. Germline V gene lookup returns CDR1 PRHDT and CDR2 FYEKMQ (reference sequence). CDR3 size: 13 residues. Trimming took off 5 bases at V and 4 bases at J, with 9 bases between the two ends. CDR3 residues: CASSRGVNQPQHF. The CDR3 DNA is TGTGCCAGCAGCCGGGGAGTGAATCAGCCCCAGCATTTT.

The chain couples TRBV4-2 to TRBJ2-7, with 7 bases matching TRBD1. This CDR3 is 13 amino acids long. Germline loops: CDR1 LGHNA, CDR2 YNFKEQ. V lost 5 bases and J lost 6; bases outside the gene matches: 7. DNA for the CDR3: TGTGCCAGCAGCGCCACAGGGGCCGTCGAGCAGTACTTC. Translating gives CASSATGAVEQYF.

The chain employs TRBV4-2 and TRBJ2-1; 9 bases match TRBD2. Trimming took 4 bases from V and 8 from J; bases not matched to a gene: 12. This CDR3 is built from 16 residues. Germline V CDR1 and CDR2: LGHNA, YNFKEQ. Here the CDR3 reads CASSLRVAGALDEQFF. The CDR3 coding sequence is TGTGCCAGCAGCCTTAGAGTAGCGGGGGCATTGGATGAGCAGTTCTTC.

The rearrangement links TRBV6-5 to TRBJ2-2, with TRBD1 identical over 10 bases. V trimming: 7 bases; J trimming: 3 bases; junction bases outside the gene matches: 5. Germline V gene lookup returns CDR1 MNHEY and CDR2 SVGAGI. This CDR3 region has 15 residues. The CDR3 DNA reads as TGTGCCAGCACCTTGGGACAGGGGTACACCGGGGAGCTGTTTTTT. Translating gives CASTLGQGYTGELFF.

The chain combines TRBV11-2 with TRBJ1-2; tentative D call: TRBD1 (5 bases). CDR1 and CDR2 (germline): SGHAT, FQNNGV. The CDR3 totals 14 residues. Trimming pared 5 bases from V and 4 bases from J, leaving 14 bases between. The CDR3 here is CASSPLSGGYGYTF. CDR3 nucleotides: TGTGCCAGCAGCCCCCTGTCGGGGGGCTATGGCTACACCTTC.

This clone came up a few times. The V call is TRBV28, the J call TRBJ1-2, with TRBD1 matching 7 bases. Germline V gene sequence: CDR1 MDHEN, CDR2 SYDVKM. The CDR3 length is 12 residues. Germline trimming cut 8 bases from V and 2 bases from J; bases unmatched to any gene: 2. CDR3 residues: CASLGQNYGYTF. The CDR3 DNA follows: TGTGCCAGCTTGGGACAGAACTATGGCTACACCTTC.

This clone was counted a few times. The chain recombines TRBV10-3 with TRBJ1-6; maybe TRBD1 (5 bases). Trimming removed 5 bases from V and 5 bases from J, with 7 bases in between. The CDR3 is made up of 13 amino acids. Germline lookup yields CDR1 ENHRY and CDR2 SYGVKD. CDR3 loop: CAISRGNNSPLHF. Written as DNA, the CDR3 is TGTGCCATCAGTAGGGGAAATAATTCACCCCTCCACTTT.

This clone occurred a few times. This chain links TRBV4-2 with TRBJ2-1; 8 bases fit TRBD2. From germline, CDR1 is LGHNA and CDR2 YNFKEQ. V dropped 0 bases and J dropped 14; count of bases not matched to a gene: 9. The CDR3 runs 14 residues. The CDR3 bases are TGTGCCAGCAGCCAAGATCACGGCGGGGGGCTGGAGTTCTTC. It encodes CASSQDHGGGLEFF.

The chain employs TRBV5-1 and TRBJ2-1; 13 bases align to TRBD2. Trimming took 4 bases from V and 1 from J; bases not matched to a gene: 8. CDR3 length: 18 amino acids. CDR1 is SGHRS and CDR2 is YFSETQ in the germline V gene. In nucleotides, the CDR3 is TGCGCCAGCAGCCCGGGACTAGCGGGGCGTGGGTCCTACAATGAGCAGTTCTTC. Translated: CASSPGLAGRGSYNEQFF.

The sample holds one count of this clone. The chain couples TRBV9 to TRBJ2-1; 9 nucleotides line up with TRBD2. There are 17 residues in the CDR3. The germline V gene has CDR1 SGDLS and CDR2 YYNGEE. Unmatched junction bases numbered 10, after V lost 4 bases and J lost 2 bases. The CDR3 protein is CASSSRSLAGPYNEQFF. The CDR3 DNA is TGTGCCAGCAGCTCCCGGTCCCTAGCGGGGCCCTACAATGAGCAGTTCTTC.

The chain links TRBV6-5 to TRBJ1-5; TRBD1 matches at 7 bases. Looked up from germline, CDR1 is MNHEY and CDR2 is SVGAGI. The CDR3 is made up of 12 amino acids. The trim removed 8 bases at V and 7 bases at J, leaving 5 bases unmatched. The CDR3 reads CASGTADQPQHF. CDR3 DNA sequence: TGTGCCAGCGGGACAGCCGACCAGCCCCAGCATTTT.

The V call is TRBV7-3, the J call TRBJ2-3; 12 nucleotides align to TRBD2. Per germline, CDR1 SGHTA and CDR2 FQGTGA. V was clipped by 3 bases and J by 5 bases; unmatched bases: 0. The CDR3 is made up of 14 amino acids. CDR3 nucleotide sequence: TGTGCCAGCAGCTTGGGACTAGCGGGAGATACGCAGTATTTT. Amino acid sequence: CASSLGLAGDTQYF.

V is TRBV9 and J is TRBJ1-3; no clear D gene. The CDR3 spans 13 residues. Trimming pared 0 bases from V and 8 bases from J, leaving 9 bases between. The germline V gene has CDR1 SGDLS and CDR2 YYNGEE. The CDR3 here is CASSVDLRDTIYF. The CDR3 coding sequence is TGTGCCAGCAGCGTAGACCTACGGGACACCATATATTTT.

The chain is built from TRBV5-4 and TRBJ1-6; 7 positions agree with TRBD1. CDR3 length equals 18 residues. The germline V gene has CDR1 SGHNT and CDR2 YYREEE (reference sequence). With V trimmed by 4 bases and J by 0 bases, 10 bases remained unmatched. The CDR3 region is CASSPGRGSTSYNSPLHF. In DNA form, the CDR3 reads TGTGCCAGCAGCCCTGGCAGGGGGTCGACCTCCTATAATTCACCCCTCCACTTT. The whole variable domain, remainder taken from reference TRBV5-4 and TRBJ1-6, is ETGVTQSPTHLIKTRGQQVTLRCSSQSGHNTVSWYQQALGQGPQFIFQYYREEENGRGNFPPRFSGLQFPNYSSELNVNALELDDSALYLCASSPGRGSTSYNSPLHFGNGTRLTVT.

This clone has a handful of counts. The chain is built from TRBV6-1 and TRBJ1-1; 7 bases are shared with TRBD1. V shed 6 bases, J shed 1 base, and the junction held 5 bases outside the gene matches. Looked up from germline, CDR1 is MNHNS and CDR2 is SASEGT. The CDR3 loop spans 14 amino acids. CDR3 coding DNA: TGTGCCAGCAGCCGGGACAGCGAGAACACTGAAGCTTTCTTT. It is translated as CASSRDSENTEAFF.

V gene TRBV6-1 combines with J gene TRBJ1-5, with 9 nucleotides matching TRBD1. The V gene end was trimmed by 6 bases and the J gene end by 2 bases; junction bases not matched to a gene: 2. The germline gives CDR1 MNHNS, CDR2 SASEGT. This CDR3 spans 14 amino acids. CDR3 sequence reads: CASRQGAGNQPQHF. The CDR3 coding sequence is TGTGCCAGCAGACAGGGGGCTGGCAATCAGCCCCAGCATTTT.

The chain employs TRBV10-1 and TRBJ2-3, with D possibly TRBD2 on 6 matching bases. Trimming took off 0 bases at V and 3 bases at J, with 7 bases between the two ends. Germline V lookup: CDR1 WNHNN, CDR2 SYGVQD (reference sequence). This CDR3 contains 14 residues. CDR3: CASSESGRTDTQYF. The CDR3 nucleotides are TGCGCCAGCAGTGAGTCAGGGAGGACAGATACGCAGTATTTT.

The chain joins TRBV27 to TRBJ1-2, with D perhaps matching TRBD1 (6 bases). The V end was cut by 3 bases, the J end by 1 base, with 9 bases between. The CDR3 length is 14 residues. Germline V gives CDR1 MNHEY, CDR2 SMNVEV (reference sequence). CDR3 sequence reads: CASSLTGDNYGYTF. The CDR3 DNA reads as TGTGCCAGCAGTTTGACAGGCGATAACTATGGCTACACCTTC.

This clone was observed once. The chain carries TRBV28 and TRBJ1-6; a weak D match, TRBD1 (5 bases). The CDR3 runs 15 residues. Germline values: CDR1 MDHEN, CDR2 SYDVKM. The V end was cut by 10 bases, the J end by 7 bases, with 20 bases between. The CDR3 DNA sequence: TGTGCCACCTCACCTCAGCAGGGTAGGAATTCACCCCTCCACTTT. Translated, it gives CATSPQQGRNSPLHF. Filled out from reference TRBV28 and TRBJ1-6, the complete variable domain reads DVKVTQSSRYLVKRTGEKVFLECVQDMDHENMFWYRQDPGLGLRLIYFSYDVKMKEKGDIPEGYSVSREKKERFSLILESASTNQTSMYLCATSPQQGRNSPLHFGNGTRLTVT.

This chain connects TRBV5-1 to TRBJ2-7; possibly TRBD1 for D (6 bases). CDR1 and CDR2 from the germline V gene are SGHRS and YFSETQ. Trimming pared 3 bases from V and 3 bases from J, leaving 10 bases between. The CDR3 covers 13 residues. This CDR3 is CASSSDRIYEQYF. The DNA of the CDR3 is TGCGCCAGCAGCTCTGACAGGATCTACGAGCAGTACTTC.

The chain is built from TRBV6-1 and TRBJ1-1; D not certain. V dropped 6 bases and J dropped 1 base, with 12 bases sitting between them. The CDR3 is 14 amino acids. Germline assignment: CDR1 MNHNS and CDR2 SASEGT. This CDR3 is CASRAQLPNTEAFF. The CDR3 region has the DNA TGTGCCAGCAGGGCACAGTTACCGAACACTGAAGCTTTCTTT.

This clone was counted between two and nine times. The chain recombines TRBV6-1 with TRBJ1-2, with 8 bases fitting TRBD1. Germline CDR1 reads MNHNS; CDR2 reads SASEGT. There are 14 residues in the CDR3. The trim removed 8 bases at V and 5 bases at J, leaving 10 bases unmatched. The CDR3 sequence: CASQTGEVGYGYTF. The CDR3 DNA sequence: TGTGCCAGCCAGACAGGGGAAGTGGGGTATGGCTACACCTTC.